The 14 T cell receptor beta chains below come from one sample, sequenced in a study of blood T cell repertoires in COVID-19. The data were produced by immunoSEQ multiplex PCR, yet TCRdb's version contains in-frame clones alone and is incomplete. The data show about 300,000 clones, with roughly 87% seen just once and about 2% held by the top ten. The sequenced sample was peripheral blood. These receptors originate from a man younger than 30 with active or convalescent COVID-19.

V gene TRBV10-1 combines with J gene TRBJ1-2, with 11 bases fitting TRBD1. This CDR3 comprises 14 residues. Trimming removed 4 bases from V and 3 bases from J; junction bases left unmatched: 1. CDR1 is WNHNN and CDR2 is SYGVQD in the germline V gene (reference sequence). The CDR3 DNA follows: TGCGCCAGCAGTGGGACAGGGGGCGACTATGGCTACACCTTC. It specifies CASSGTGGDYGYTF.

V usage is TRBV28 and J usage is TRBJ1-4; possible D gene TRBD1, 5 bases. Per germline, CDR1 MDHEN and CDR2 SYDVKM. V lost 8 bases, J lost 8 bases, and 18 bases lay in between. CDR3 length equals 14 residues. CDR3 residues: CASFSGGVGEKLFF. The CDR3 bases are TGTGCCAGCTTTTCAGGAGGGGTGGGGGAAAAACTGTTTTTT.

The rearrangement joins TRBV4-3 to TRBJ1-4, with 7 positions matching TRBD1. The CDR3 has 17 amino acids. Germline loops: CDR1 LGHNA, CDR2 YSLEER. Unmatched junction bases numbered 6, after V lost 0 bases and J lost 2 bases. The CDR3 region is CASSQDLRGRTNEKLFF. DNA of the CDR3: TGCGCCAGCAGCCAAGATTTGAGGGGGCGGACTAATGAAAAACTGTTTTTT.

The chain joins TRBV6-4 to TRBJ2-3; 11 bases are a match to TRBD2. CDR1 is MRHNA, CDR2 SNTAGT, per germline. CDR3 size: 16 residues. J gave up 4 bases and V 6 bases, and 9 bases lay outside the gene matches. CDR3 protein: CASSPTLAGGPDTQYF. As DNA, the CDR3 is TGTGCCAGCAGCCCTACCTTAGCGGGGGGGCCAGATACGCAGTATTTT.

The V gene is TRBV18, the J gene TRBJ2-3; D is perhaps TRBD2 (6 bases). CDR3 length equals 14 residues. The V end lost 2 bases, the J end lost 3 bases, and 9 bases lay between the germline ends. Per the germline V gene, CDR1 is KGHSH and CDR2 is LQKENI. Written as DNA, the CDR3 is TGTGCCAGCTCACCATCAGGGACTACAGATACGCAGTATTTT. It specifies CASSPSGTTDTQYF. The full variable domain, with the rest looked up from reference TRBV18 and TRBJ2-3, is NAGVMQNPRHLVRRRGQEARLRCSPMKGHSHVYWYRQLPEEGLKFMVYLQKENIIDESGMPKERFSAEFPKEGPSILRIQQVVRGDSAAYFCASSPSGTTDTQYFGPGTRLTVL.

The chain uses TRBV6-5 and TRBJ1-3, with a weak D call TRBD1 (6 bases). The germline CDR1 and CDR2 sequences are MNHEY and SVGAGI. This CDR3 is 15 amino acids long. V was shortened by 7 bases and J by 0 bases, with 13 bases between the two germline ends. In DNA form, the CDR3 reads TGTGCCAGCACCGGACAGACCAACTCTGGAAACACCATATATTTT. Its protein product is CASTGQTNSGNTIYF.

Only one count was recorded for this clone. DNA for the CDR3: TGTGCCAGCATGACTAGCGGGTCCACTAGCACAGATACGCAGTATTTT. This encodes CASMTSGSTSTDTQYF. The chain has TRBV3-1 (or the pseudogene TRBV3-2) and TRBJ2-3, with TRBD2 matching over 10 bases. Per the germline V gene, CDR1 is LGHDT and CDR2 is YNNKEL (reference sequence). The CDR3 has 16 residues. Trimming removed 7 bases from V and 0 bases from J; junction bases left unmatched: 7.

The rearrangement joins TRBV27 to TRBJ2-1; the D is unclear. CDR1 and CDR2 from the germline V gene are MNHEY and SMNVEV (reference sequence). CDR3 length: 13 amino acids. V was trimmed by 9 bases and J by 4 bases, leaving 13 bases between them. The CDR3 nucleotides are TGTGCCAGTGGGTCTTCCGGGTACAATGAGCAGTTCTTC. Its translation: CASGSSGYNEQFF.

The rearrangement uses TRBV9 and TRBJ1-1; tentative D call: TRBD1 (6 bases). Germline CDR1 reads SGDLS; CDR2 reads YYNGEE. The CDR3 runs to 14 residues. V was clipped by 5 bases and J by 1 base, with 12 bases between them. The CDR3 here is CASSGTRSNTEAFF. As DNA, the CDR3 is TGTGCCAGCAGTGGGACACGGTCGAACACTGAAGCTTTCTTT.

The V call is TRBV5-1, the J call TRBJ1-1; D gene ambiguous. Germline V gene lookup returns CDR1 SGHRS and CDR2 YFSETQ. The V end lost 0 bases, the J end lost 4 bases, and 7 bases lay between the germline ends. This CDR3 contains 13 residues. The CDR3 nucleotides read TGCGCCAGCAGCTTGGGAGAGAGCACTGAAGCTTTCTTT. Translated, it gives CASSLGESTEAFF.

J is TRBJ1-6 and V is TRBV12-3 or TRBV12-4; no definite D call. This CDR3 has 12 amino acids. V lost 3 bases and J lost 9, with 6 bases in between. CDR3 amino acids: CASSFFGSPLHF. The CDR3 bases are TGTGCCAGCAGTTTTTTCGGTTCACCCCTCCACTTT.

J is TRBJ2-7 and V is TRBV4-1; the D gene is possibly TRBD1 (6 bases). CDR1 and CDR2 from the germline V gene are MGHRA and YSYEKL. Trimming removed 6 bases from V and 2 bases from J, with 17 bases in between. This CDR3 region has 15 residues. CDR3 bases: TGCGCCAGCAGACAAAAATGGCAGGGGACCTACGAGCAGTACTTC. Residues: CASRQKWQGTYEQYF.

The genes are TRBV7-9 and TRBJ2-1; 13 bases agree with TRBD2. Trimming cost V 4 bases and J 5 bases; bases outside gene matches: 2. Germline CDR1 is SEHNR and CDR2 is FQNEAQ (reference sequence). The CDR3 covers 15 residues. The chain's CDR3 is CASSSGTSGNNEQFF. The CDR3 nucleotides are TGTGCCAGCAGCTCCGGGACTAGCGGGAACAATGAGCAGTTCTTC.

This chain links TRBV7-3 with TRBJ2-2; D remains unclear. The V and J ends lost 3 bases and 4 bases respectively, with 6 bases between them. CDR1 is SGHTA and CDR2 is FQGTGA in the germline V gene. CDR3 length: 13 amino acids. Here the CDR3 DNA reads TGTGCCAGCAGCTTTTCCCGCACCGGGGAGCTGTTTTTT. Translated: CASSFSRTGELFF.